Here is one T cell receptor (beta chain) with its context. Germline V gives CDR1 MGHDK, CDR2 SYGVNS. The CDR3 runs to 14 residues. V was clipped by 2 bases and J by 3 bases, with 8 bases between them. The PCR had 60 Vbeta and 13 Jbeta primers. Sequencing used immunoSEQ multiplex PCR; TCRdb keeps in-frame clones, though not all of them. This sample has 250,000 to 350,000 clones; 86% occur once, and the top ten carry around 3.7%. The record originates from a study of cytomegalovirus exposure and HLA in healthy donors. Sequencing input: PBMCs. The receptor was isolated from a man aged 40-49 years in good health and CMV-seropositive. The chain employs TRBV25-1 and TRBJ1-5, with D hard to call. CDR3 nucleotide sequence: TGTGCCAGCAGTGAACTCCGGGACAATCAGCCCCAGCATTTT. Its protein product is CASSELRDNQPQHF.